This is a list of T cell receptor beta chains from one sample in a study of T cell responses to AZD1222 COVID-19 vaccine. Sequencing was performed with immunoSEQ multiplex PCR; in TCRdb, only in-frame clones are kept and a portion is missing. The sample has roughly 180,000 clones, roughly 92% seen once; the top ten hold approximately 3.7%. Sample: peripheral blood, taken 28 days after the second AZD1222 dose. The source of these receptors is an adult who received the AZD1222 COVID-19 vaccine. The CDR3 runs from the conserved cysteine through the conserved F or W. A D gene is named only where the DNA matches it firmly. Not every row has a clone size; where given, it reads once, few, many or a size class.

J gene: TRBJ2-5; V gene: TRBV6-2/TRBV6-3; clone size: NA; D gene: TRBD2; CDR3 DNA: TGTGCCAGCAGCCCAACTAGCGGGAGTTGGGAGACCCAGTACTTC; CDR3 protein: CASSPTSGSWETQYF
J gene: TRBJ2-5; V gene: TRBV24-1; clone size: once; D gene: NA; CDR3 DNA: TGTGCCACCAGTGTACGAAATTCAGAGGGACCTATGTACCAAGAGACCCAGTACTTC; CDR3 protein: CATSVRNSEGPMYQETQYF
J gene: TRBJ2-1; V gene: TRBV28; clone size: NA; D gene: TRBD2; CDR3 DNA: TGTGCCAGCAGTTTAGCCCCCACTAGCGGGAGATCGTTCTTC; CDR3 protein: CASSLAPTSGRSFF
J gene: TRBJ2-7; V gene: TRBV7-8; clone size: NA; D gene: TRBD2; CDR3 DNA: TGTGCCAGCAGCATGCTAGCGGGAGCTCCCTACGAGCAGTACTTC; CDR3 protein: CASSMLAGAPYEQYF
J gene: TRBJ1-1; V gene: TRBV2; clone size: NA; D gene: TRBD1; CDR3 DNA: TGTGCCAGCAGTGACGAGGGGGCGAAAACTGAAGCTTTCTTT; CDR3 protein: CASSDEGAKTEAFF
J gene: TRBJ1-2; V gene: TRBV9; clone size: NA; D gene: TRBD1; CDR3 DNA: TGTGCCAGCAGCGAGTGGGCAGGGGGATTGAGGGGCTACACCTTC; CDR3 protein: CASSEWAGGLRGYTF
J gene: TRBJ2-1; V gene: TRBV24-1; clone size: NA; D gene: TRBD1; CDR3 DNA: TGTGCCACCAGTGATTCCCGTAAGGGACAGGGGGATGAGCAGTTCTTC; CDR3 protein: CATSDSRKGQGDEQFF
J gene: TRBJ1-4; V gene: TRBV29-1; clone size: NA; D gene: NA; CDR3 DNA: TGCAGCGTTGAAGATTTCGGGGAAAAACTGTTTTTT; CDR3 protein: CSVEDFGEKLFF
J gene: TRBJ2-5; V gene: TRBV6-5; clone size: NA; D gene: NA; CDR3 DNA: TGTGCCAGCAGTTATCGAGACTCAACGTGGGAGACCCAGTACTTC; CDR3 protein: CASSYRDSTWETQYF
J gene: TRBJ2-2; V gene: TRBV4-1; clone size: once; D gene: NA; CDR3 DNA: TGCGCCAGCAGCCAATACCGGAGGGGGGGAGTTGCCGGGGAGCTGTTTTTT; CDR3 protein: CASSQYRRGGVAGELFF
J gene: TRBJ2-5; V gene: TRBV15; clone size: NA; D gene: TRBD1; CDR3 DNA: TGTGCCACCAGCAGAGCCGGGACAGGGGGGACCCAGTACTTC; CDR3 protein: CATSRAGTGGTQYF
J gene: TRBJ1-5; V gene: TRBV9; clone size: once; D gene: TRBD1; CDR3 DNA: TGTGCCAGCAGCGTAGTGGGACAGAATAGCAATCAGCCCCAGCATTTT; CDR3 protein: CASSVVGQNSNQPQHF
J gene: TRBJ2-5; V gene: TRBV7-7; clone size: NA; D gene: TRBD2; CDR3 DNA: TGTGCTAGCAGCCCCTGGACTAGCGGGGGCCCGGGGACCCAGTACTTC; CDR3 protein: CASSPWTSGGPGTQYF
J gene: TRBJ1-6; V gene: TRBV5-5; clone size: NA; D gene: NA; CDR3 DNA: TGTGCCAGCAGCTTGACAGGGTTGAATTCACCCCTCCACTTT; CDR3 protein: CASSLTGLNSPLHF
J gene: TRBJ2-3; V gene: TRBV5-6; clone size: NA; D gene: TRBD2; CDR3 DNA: TGTGCCAGCAGCGCACCGACTAGCCGGAGAGAGGAGGCAGATACGCAGTATTTT; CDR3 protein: CASSAPTSRREEADTQYF
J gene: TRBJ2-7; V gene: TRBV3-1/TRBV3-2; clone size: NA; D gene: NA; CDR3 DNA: TGTGCCAGCAGCCGTCTGGGTAGCTCCTACGAGCAGTACTTC; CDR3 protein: CASSRLGSSYEQYF
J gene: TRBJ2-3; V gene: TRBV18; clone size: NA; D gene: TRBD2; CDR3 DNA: TGTGCCAGCTCACCCATGCAGCGGGGCCAGTCAGATACGCAGTATTTT; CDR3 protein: CASSPMQRGQSDTQYF
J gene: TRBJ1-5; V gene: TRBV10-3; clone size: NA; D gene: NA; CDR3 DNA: TGTGCCATCAGTGATCGGGCGGGCGCCTCTATCTATGTCGGCAATCAGCCCCAGCATTTT; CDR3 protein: CAISDRAGASIYVGNQPQHF
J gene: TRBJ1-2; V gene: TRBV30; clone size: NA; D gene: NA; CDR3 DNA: TGTGCCTGGAGTCGAGACATGTATGGCTACACCTTC; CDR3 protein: CAWSRDMYGYTF
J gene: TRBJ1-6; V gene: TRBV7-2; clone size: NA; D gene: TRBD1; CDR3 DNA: TGTGCCAGCAGCTTAACGAAGGGGGCGCTTGGTTCACCCCTCCACTTT; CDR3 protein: CASSLTKGALGSPLHF
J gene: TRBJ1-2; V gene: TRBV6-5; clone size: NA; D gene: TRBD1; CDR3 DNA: TGTGCCAGCACACGAGGAGGGGGCGAACTCTATGGCTACACCTTC; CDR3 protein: CASTRGGGELYGYTF
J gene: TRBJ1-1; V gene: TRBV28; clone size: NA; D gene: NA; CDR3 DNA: TGTGCCAGCGATAGAGGGTTAACTGAAGCTTTCTTT; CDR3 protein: CASDRGLTEAFF
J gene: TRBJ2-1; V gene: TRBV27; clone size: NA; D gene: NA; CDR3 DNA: TGTGCCAGCAGTTTATTGGGTAATGAGCAGTTCTTC; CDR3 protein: CASSLLGNEQFF
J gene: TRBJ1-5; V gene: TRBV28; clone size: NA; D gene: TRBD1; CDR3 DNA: TGTGCCAGCGATGATGACAGGGGCTCAAATCAGCCCCAGCATTTT; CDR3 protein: CASDDDRGSNQPQHF
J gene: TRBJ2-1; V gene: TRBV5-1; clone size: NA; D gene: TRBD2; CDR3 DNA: TGCGCCAGCAGCCTCGGGGGGGCTTTGTACAATGAGCAGTTCTTC; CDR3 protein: CASSLGGALYNEQFF
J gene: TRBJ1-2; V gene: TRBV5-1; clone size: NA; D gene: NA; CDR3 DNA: TGCGCCAGCAGCTTGGCCACAGGACAGCACGGCTACACCTTC; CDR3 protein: CASSLATGQHGYTF
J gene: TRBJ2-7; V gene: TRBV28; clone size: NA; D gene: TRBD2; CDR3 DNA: TGTGCCAGTAAAGCTACTAGCGGGAGCCACTACGAGCAGTACTTC; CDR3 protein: CASKATSGSHYEQYF
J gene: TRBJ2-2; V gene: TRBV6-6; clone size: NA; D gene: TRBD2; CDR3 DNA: TGTGCCAGCAGTTACGGGACTAGCGGAAACACCGGGGAGCTGTTTTTT; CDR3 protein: CASSYGTSGNTGELFF
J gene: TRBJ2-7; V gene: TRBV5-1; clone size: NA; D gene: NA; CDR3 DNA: TGCGCCAGCAGCTTGGAGGGTATGGTGTACGAGCAGTACTTC; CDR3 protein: CASSLEGMVYEQYF
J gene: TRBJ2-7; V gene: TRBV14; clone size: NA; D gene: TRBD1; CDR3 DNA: TGTGCCAGCAGCCAAGGACAGGGACCTTTCTACGAGCAGTACTTC; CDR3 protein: CASSQGQGPFYEQYF
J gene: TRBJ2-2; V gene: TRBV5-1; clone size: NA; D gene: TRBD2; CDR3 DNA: TGCGCCAGCAGAACGAGTCCGGGACTAGCGGGAGGCGGGGAGCTGTTTTTT; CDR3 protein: CASRTSPGLAGGGELFF
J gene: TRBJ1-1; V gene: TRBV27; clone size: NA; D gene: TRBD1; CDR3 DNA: TGTGCCAGCAGTTTGGTTCAGGGGGCGGACACTGAAGCTTTCTTT; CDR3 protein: CASSLVQGADTEAFF
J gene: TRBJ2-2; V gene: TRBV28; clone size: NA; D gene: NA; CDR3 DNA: TGTGCCAGCAACATAGCGAACACCGGGGAGCTGTTTTTT; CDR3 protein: CASNIANTGELFF
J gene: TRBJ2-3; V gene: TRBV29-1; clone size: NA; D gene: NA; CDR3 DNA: TGCAGCGCAGGGACTGGCACAGATACGCAGTATTTT; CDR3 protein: CSAGTGTDTQYF
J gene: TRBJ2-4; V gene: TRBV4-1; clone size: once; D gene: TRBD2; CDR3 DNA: TGCGCCAGCAGCCAAGAACTAGCGGGAGGAAACATTCAGTACTTC; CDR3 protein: CASSQELAGGNIQYF
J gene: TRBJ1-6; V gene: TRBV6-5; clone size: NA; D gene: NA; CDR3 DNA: TGTGCCAGCATGTTTACAGGGATGTCTTCACCCCTCCACTTT; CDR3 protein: CASMFTGMSSPLHF
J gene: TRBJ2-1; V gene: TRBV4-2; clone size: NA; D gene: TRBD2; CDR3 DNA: TGTGCCAGCAGCCGGGACGAAGCTAGCGGGAGCGCCCCGGGGGAGCAGTTCTTC; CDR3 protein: CASSRDEASGSAPGEQFF
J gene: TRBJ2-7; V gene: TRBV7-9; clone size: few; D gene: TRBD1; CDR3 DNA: TGTGCCAGCAGCCCCAGACAGGGGAGCTCCTACGAGCAGTACTTC; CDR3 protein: CASSPRQGSSYEQYF
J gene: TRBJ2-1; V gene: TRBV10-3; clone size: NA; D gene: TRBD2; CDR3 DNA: TGTGCCATCAGCCGACTAGCTGATGAGCAGTTCTTC; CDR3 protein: CAISRLADEQFF
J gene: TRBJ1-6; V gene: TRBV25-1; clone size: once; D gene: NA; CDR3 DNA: TGTGCCAGCAGTGAATCTCGGGGCTGGGGCTCACCCCTCCACTTT; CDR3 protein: CASSESRGWGSPLHF
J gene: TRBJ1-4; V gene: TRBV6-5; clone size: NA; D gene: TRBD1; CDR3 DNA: TGTGCCAGCAGTCTGGGACAGGGGAGGGAAAAACTGTTTTTT; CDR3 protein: CASSLGQGREKLFF